This T cell receptor (beta chain) was profiled in a study of blood T cell repertoires in COVID-19. Turning to the study itself: Samples of COVID-19 (acute and convalescent) were obtained from the United States, Italy and Spain. T cells, B-cell-depleted T cells, or PBMCs provided the cDNA or gDNA that served as material.

Per the original data handling: Amplification of reference gene primers provided the estimated nucleated cell counts. TCRdb's table, derived via immunoSEQ multiplex PCR, lists solely in-frame clones and lacks some. The D gene and trimming were derived from the DNA, and the V and J assignments and clone size from that table. The profile shows about 39,000 clones, about 89% of them singletons. Trimming took off 0 bases at V and 3 bases at J, with 11 bases between the two ends. CDR1 is LGHNA, CDR2 YNFKEQ, per germline. This CDR3 comprises 15 residues. Material for sequencing was peripheral blood. The receptor's source is a man aged 50 to 59 with active or convalescent COVID-19. The chain recombines TRBV4-2 with TRBJ1-2; tentatively, D is TRBD1 (5 bases). CDR3 in amino acids: CASSQEASGYYGYTF. In DNA, the CDR3 is TGTGCCAGCAGCCAAGAAGCCTCAGGGTACTATGGCTACACCTTC.